This T cell receptor (beta chain) was captured in a study (dated by TCRdb to 2015 to 2017). Background on the whole study: The study examined whether tumor-infiltrating Tregs in breast cancer are drawn from blood Tregs or arise in situ by conversion from other CD4+ T cell subsets. Overall study results and their limits: The larger-cohort validation was restricted to a single TCR beta V-J rearrangement rather than whole repertoires. The greatest overlap of tumor-infiltrating Treg TCR alpha and beta sequences was with tumor naive CD4+ T cells, followed next by blood naive CD4+ T cells. In terms of TCR gene usage, tumor memory CD4+ T cells clustered together with blood and lymph node memory CD4+ cells, as well as with lymph node naive CD4+ cells.

Full-length TCR variable regions were amplified by 5' RACE PCR with constant-region reverse primers, followed by semi-nested PCR with Nested Universal Primer A. The ReliaPrep RNA Cell Miniprep System was used to extract total RNA, which was then reverse transcribed into 5'RACE-ready cDNA with the SMARTer RACE 5'/3' Kit. Full-length TCR alpha and beta libraries were barcoded with multiplex adaptors and sequenced on an Illumina MiSeq. The authors' pipeline ran thus. Sequencing data were pooled across the five patients for each of nine subset-tissue groups and compared by unsupervised clustering of TCR gene usage. The Morisita-Horn index was used to calculate repertoire similarity, with shared sequences weighted according to their contribution to each repertoire. The public sequencing data were trimmed at Q25 with fastp and processed into clonotypes with MiXCR by TCRdb, which kept only in-frame beta chains. Identical CDR3 proteins give one entry, which carries the most common genes and DNA. The V and J calls, along with clone size, are taken from TCRdb and not from the paper's own processing. A total of roughly 7,800 distinct CDR3 sequences appear in this sample, 16% of them only once. About 4% of the sample is held by the ten biggest clonotypes.

The memory CD4+ T cell population was isolated based on a CD4+CD45RO+CD25- phenotype. Tregs, naive and memory CD4+ T cells from tumor, blood and ipsilateral draining lymph nodes of roughly 5 breast cancer patients underwent full-length TCR alpha and beta sequencing. Ficoll density gradient centrifugation was used to isolate mononuclear cells from lymph nodes or from 40 to 50 ml of peripheral blood. Sorted cell populations were confirmed by FACS to exceed 90% purity. This clonotype is labeled medium-sized (0.01 to 0.1%). The antigen this receptor binds is unknown. Per-nucleotide qualities are absent, and no much larger clonotype sits a single base away. The CDR3 starts with the cysteine, ends with the phenylalanine, and has 14 residues. The DNA shown is the 42-base CDR3, in frame from base 1. The germline V gene (reference sequence) yields DFQATT for CDR1 and SNEGSKA for CDR2. The junction carries 16 bases between V and J, which are trimmed by 4 bases and 4 bases respectively.

Sample: memory CD4+ T cells sorted from blood. The cell subset or site label for this specimen denotes: memory CD4+ T cells, CD4+CD45RO+CD25-. The chain links TRBV20-1 with TRBJ1-1; a weak D assignment points to TRBD1 (5 bases agree). The receptor was derived from a female donor with breast cancer. The CDR3 region reads CSATSSSRGTEAFF. The sequenced DNA is TGCAGTGCTACTTCCTCCTCAAGGGGCACTGAAGCTTTCTTT.